This entry is about one TCR beta chain. What it recognizes is unknown. A read error may produce the germline difference seen at one junction end. This entry belongs to a study of shared clonotypes between healthy human individuals. Repertoires were generated with immunoSEQ multiplex PCR, while TCRdb's copy carries only in-frame clones and drops some. The data show around 350,000 clones, around four fifths seen once. Germline CDR1 SGHDT, CDR2 YYEEEE. The CDR3 spans 14 residues. Findings and caveats of the study: Naive subsets generally had larger estimated richness than memory subsets.

This chain links TRBV5-6 with TRBJ2-1; the match to TRBD2 covers 10 bases. The origin of this receptor is a man younger than 45 in good health. Sequencing input: memory CD4+ T cells sorted from blood. Regarding subset: CD45RA-negative fraction. The CDR3 DNA sequence: TGTGCCAGCAGCTTGTTAGGACCCGGGACTAGCGTTATCTTC. Translating gives CASSLLGPGTSVIF.